This TCR beta chain was identified during a study of blood T cell repertoires in COVID-19. About the study: PBMCs, B-cell-depleted T cells, or T cells provided the cDNA or gDNA that made up the material.

About this clone: Other DNA sequences in the same sample also yield this CDR3.

Original processing notes: For nucleated cells, counts were estimated from reference gene primer amplification. Sequenced by immunoSEQ multiplex PCR; TCRdb stores in-frame clones only, minus some. The V and J calls and clone size come from that table; D and trimming were worked out from the DNA. The sample records around 170,000 clones, roughly 90% being singletons. Trimming stripped 3 bases from V and 5 bases from J, with 5 bases between. The CDR3 consists of 11 residues. Germline CDR1 reads DFQATT; CDR2 reads SNEGSKA (reference sequence). This rearrangement joins TRBV20-1 to TRBJ2-1, with D possibly TRBD2 on 5 matching bases. Sequenced input: peripheral blood. This TCR was recovered from a man aged 55 to 70 with acute or convalescent COVID-19. The CDR3 nucleotides read TGCAGTGCTAGGAGGGACAATGAGCAGTTCTTC. This encodes CSARRDNEQFF.